Each of the 10 T cell receptor beta chains below was sequenced from the same sample in a study of cytomegalovirus exposure and HLA in healthy donors. The PCR used 60 Vbeta and 13 Jbeta primers. The assay was immunoSEQ multiplex PCR, and TCRdb's table has in-frame clones only and misses some. The sample lists roughly 100,000 clones, 60% to 85% occurring once. The sample taken for sequencing was PBMCs. These receptors all come from a man in his forties or fifties in good health and CMV-seronegative.

This clone showed up just a few times. The chain uses TRBV13 and TRBJ2-3; D might be TRBD1 (5 bases). V lost 6 bases and J 2 bases, leaving 12 bases between the germline ends. From germline, CDR1 is PRHDT and CDR2 FYEKMQ (reference sequence). The CDR3 is made up of 14 amino acids. CDR3 protein: CASSKQGTTDTQYF. CDR3 DNA: TGTGCCAGCAGTAAGCAGGGTACCACAGATACGCAGTATTTT.

V is TRBV6-5 and J is TRBJ1-5; 11 bases align to TRBD1. Germline CDR1 is MNHEY and CDR2 is SVGAGI. Unmatched junction bases numbered 3, after V lost 4 bases and J lost 4 bases. The CDR3 runs 15 residues. This CDR3 is CASSSDRGPNQPQHF. As DNA, the CDR3 is TGTGCCAGCAGTTCGGACAGGGGGCCTAATCAGCCCCAGCATTTT.

V usage is TRBV25-1 and J usage is TRBJ2-7; no clear D gene. CDR3 length equals 12 residues. Germline V gene sequence: CDR1 MGHDK, CDR2 SYGVNS. V was clipped by 3 bases and J by 3 bases, with 6 bases between them. CDR3 DNA sequence: TGTGCCAGCAGTGATAGGAGCTACGAGCAGTACTTC. Encoded protein: CASSDRSYEQYF.

This clone was counted only a few times. The chain recombines TRBV7-3 with TRBJ1-2; D gene unclear. The CDR3 spans 16 residues. Germline V gene sequence: CDR1 SGHTA, CDR2 FQGTGA. V was shortened by 2 bases and J by 0 bases, with 13 bases between the two germline ends. Here the CDR3 DNA reads TGTGCCAGCAGCTTACAGATGCGGGGAGCTAACTATGGCTACACCTTC. It encodes CASSLQMRGANYGYTF.

This chain links TRBV28 with TRBJ1-2; 10 bases line up with TRBD1. The CDR3 sequence is 14 residues long. Germline V gene lookup returns CDR1 MDHEN and CDR2 SYDVKM. Trimming cost V 2 bases and J 5 bases; bases outside gene matches: 2. CDR3 sequence (DNA): TGTGCCAGCAGTTTAACGGGACAGGGGTATGGCTACACCTTC. Its protein product is CASSLTGQGYGYTF.

V usage is TRBV18 and J usage is TRBJ2-2; D perhaps matches TRBD1 (6 bases). V lost 4 bases and J 4 bases, leaving 16 bases between the germline ends. Germline-derived CDR1 and CDR2 are KGHSH and LQKENI. This CDR3 has 16 residues. The CDR3 DNA is TGTGCCAGCTCACAAGGGTCAGGGGCGCGCACCGGGGAGCTGTTTTTT. This translates into CASSQGSGARTGELFF.

V and J are TRBV14 and TRBJ2-3; the D gene is possibly TRBD1 (5 bases). V was trimmed by 3 bases and J by 2 bases, leaving 15 bases between them. The CDR3 length is 16 residues. The germline gives CDR1 SGHDN, CDR2 FVKESK. The CDR3 loop is CASSHYQGALTDTQYF. The CDR3 nucleotides read TGTGCCAGCAGCCATTATCAAGGGGCCCTCACAGATACGCAGTATTTT.

V usage is TRBV6-4 and J usage is TRBJ2-2; no clear D gene. Germline values: CDR1 MRHNA, CDR2 SNTAGT. The length of the CDR3 is 14 residues. The V gene lost 3 bases and the J gene lost 4 bases, with 9 bases spanning the gap. DNA for the CDR3: TGTGCCAGCAGTGAACAGCCCCTCACCGGGGAGCTGTTTTTT. Its protein product is CASSEQPLTGELFF.

The gene calls are TRBV10-2 and TRBJ2-3, with TRBD2 matching over 7 bases. V lost 0 bases and J lost 3; bases outside the gene matches: 6. Germline loops: CDR1 WSHSY, CDR2 SAAADI. The CDR3 runs 16 residues. CDR3 loop: CASSESGGSWTDTQYF. The CDR3 region has the DNA TGCGCCAGCAGTGAGTCGGGCGGGAGTTGGACAGATACGCAGTATTTT.

The chain has TRBV27 and TRBJ2-7; D perhaps matches TRBD1 (6 bases). CDR3 length: 14 amino acids. CDR1 and CDR2 from the germline V gene are MNHEY and SMNVEV (reference sequence). The V end lost 2 bases, the J end lost 7 bases, and 15 bases lay between the germline ends. The CDR3 DNA is TGTGCCAGCAGTTTACAGGGGAACCCTCGTGAGCAGTACTTC. It translates to CASSLQGNPREQYF.